The entry below gives a single T cell receptor beta chain sequence along with its context. Antigen specificity is unknown. Additional DNA sequences in this sample encode the identical CDR3. Germline loops: CDR1 MGHDK, CDR2 SYGVNS. The CDR3 is 14 residues long. V was cut by 1 base and J by 1 base, with 7 bases left in between. Naive CD8 cells were CD45RO-negative, positively selected for CCR7, excluding terminally differentiated effector memory CD45RA+ cells. This entry comes from a study of shared clonotypes between healthy human individuals. Turning to the study itself: Samples came from two female and three male donors aged 18 to 49. CD8 memory received one plate per donor, CD8 naive two, CD4 memory three and CD4 naive three.

Study-wide results and limits: It was the non-shared clonotypes that had lower generation probabilities than clonotypes shared by all four donors. Sharing of clonotypes among donors was expected to vary with sequencing depth.

The table came from immunoSEQ multiplex PCR; TCRdb's copy has only in-frame clones and leaves some out. The sample carries just over 2,000,000 clones, roughly 94% recorded once. Sequenced: naive CD8+ T cells sorted from blood. This sequence originates from a young man in good health. The chain uses TRBV25-1 and TRBJ1-2; D uncertain. In DNA form, the CDR3 reads TGTGCCAGCAGTGAATTGGCGGGTAACTATGGCTACACCTTC. This translates into CASSELAGNYGYTF.